The 29 T cell receptor beta chains in this list originate from one sample, sequenced in a study of T cells in Graves' hyperthyroidism and ophthalmopathy. Amplification yielded TCR beta CDR3 regions, with RNA transcripts as the source. HTBI primers were the set used in a first-round RT-PCR of the TCR CDR3. Using its own MiXCR run on the multiplex PCR reads, TCRdb lists one record per CDR3 protein. The repertoire holds approximately 490,000 distinct CDR3 sequences, with around a fifth as singletons. Sequenced material: blood. These receptors came from an older woman with Graves' ophthalmopathy.

This clonotype has just a few counts. This sequence joins TRBV20-1 and TRBJ2-3; no clear D. Looked up from germline, CDR1 is DFQATT and CDR2 is SNEGSKA (reference sequence). The CDR3 is 13 amino acids. Between the trimmed V and J ends, which lost 2 bases and 2 bases, there was a span of 8 bases. CDR3 sequence reads: CSARRRDTDTQYF. CDR3 DNA: TGCAGTGCTAGAAGGCGAGACACAGATACGCAGTATTTT.

The genes are TRBV30 and TRBJ1-3; D gene ambiguous. Germline V gene sequence: CDR1 GTSNPN, CDR2 SVGIG (reference sequence). This CDR3 is 14 amino acids long. V was clipped by 5 bases and J by 4 bases, with 15 bases between them. CDR3 DNA: TGTGCCTGGGAGGTCGGTATGTCGGGAAACACCATATATTTT. It translates to CAWEVGMSGNTIYF.

This rearrangement joins TRBV30 to TRBJ1-5; perhaps TRBD1 as D (5 bases). Germline V lookup: CDR1 GTSNPN, CDR2 SVGIG (reference sequence). This CDR3 region has 15 residues. V lost 0 bases and J lost 7, with 16 bases in between. The CDR3 DNA is TGTGCCTGGAGTGTATTGGGGCAGGGAGTGCAGCCCCAGCATTTT. It yields the protein CAWSVLGQGVQPQHF. Full variable domain (remainder filled in from reference TRBV30 and TRBJ1-5): SQTIHQWPATLVQPVGSPLSLECTVEGTSNPNLYWYRQAAGRGLQLLFYSVGIGQISSEVPQNLSASRPQDRQFILSSKKLLLSDSGFYLCAWSVLGQGVQPQHFGDGTRLSIL.

This clonotype was seen a single time. This chain connects TRBV20-1 to TRBJ2-3, with 7 bases aligning to TRBD2. Germline CDR1 DFQATT, CDR2 SNEGSKA (reference sequence). The CDR3 totals 14 residues. With V trimmed by 6 bases and J by 1 base, 7 bases remained unmatched. CDR3 in amino acids: CSAGAGRGTDTQYF. The CDR3, as DNA: TGCAGTGCGGGAGCGGGACGGGGCACAGATACGCAGTATTTT.

This clonotype was detected only a few times. The chain is built from TRBV7-9 and TRBJ2-5; perhaps TRBD1 as D (5 bases). The CDR3 length is 12 residues. Germline V gene lookup returns CDR1 SEHNR and CDR2 FQNEAQ (reference sequence). Trimming removed 0 bases from V and 12 bases from J, with 11 bases in between. CDR3 nucleotides: TGTGCCAGCAGCTTAGCAACAGGCCTGAAGTACTTC. The encoded protein is CASSLATGLKYF.

This chain's CDR3 is CAWGPLRGRNNEQFF. DNA of the CDR3: TGTGCCTGGGGGCCTTTGCGAGGGAGAAACAATGAGCAGTTCTTC. This chain links TRBV30 with TRBJ2-1, with D possibly being TRBD2 (5 bases). Trimming shortened V by 5 bases and J by 5 bases, and 19 bases separated the two germline ends. The CDR3 covers 15 residues. CDR1 and CDR2 from the germline V gene are GTSNPN and SVGIG (reference sequence).

This clonotype has a count of ten or more. This chain joins TRBV11-1 and TRBJ2-1; maybe TRBD1 (5 bases). V was clipped by 1 base and J by 3 bases, with 13 bases between them. CDR1 and CDR2 from the germline V gene are SGHAT and FQDESV (reference sequence). CDR3 size: 16 residues. CDR3 in DNA: TGTGCCAGCAGCTTAGTGGGGCTAAGGCGCTACAATGAGCAGTTCTTC. Its protein is CASSLVGLRRYNEQFF.

This clonotype was detected many times. V and J are TRBV11-2 and TRBJ2-7; 7 bases are shared with TRBD2. Looked up from germline, CDR1 is SGHAT and CDR2 is FQNNGV. The CDR3 has 15 amino acids. V was pared by 1 base and J by 1 base, with 4 bases of the junction left unmatched. The CDR3 DNA reads as TGTGCCAGCAGCTTAGTGGGGAGGGGTTCCTACGAGCAGTACTTC. Encoded protein: CASSLVGRGSYEQYF.

This clonotype has only a few counts. The chain couples TRBV29-1 to TRBJ1-2; 11 bases agree with TRBD1. V was pared by 6 bases and J by 3 bases, with 6 bases of the junction left unmatched. Germline CDR1 SQVTM, CDR2 ANQGSEA. This CDR3 comprises 14 residues. The CDR3 DNA sequence: TGCAGCGTCCCCCAGGGACAGGGGGACTATGGCTACACCTTC. It yields the protein CSVPQGQGDYGYTF.

The rearrangement joins TRBV30 to TRBJ1-6; D unresolved. Trimming took off 7 bases at V and 7 bases at J, with 11 bases between the two ends. The CDR3 has 12 amino acids. CDR1 is GTSNPN, CDR2 SVGIG, per germline (reference sequence). The CDR3 DNA follows: TGTGCCTCTGCGGGTTCCAATTCACCCCTCCACTTT. It yields the protein CASAGSNSPLHF.

The chain combines TRBV3-1 with TRBJ2-1; TRBD2 is a possible D gene (6 bases). CDR3 length equals 13 residues. V was clipped by 5 bases and J by 5 bases, with 10 bases between them. Germline lookup yields CDR1 LGHDT and CDR2 YNNKEL (reference sequence). The CDR3 DNA sequence: TGTGCCAGCAGCGGGAGGAGACACAATGAGCAGTTCTTC. Protein product: CASSGRRHNEQFF.

This clonotype was recorded at least ten times. The V call is TRBV24-1, the J call TRBJ1-2, with TRBD1 matching 8 bases. The CDR3 runs to 11 residues. J was trimmed by 6 bases and V by 10 bases; bases with no gene match: 3. Germline V gene data show CDR1 as KGHDR and CDR2 as SFDVKD. DNA of the CDR3: TGTGCCACGGCAGGGGGCGATGGCTACACCTTC. Encoded protein: CATAGGDGYTF.

This clonotype was seen a few times. V is TRBV7-2 and J is TRBJ2-3; 7 nucleotides agree with TRBD2. Losses at the gene ends were 0 bases for V and 4 bases for J; bases not matched to a gene: 4. CDR1 SGHTA and CDR2 FQGNSA come from the germline V gene. CDR3 length: 15 residues. The CDR3 protein is CASSLAAGVADTQYF. CDR3 nucleotide sequence: TGTGCCAGCAGCTTAGCGGCGGGAGTGGCAGATACGCAGTATTTT.

This clonotype was picked up a small number of times. The chain employs TRBV19 and TRBJ1-5; no definite D call. Germline CDR1 is LNHDA and CDR2 is SQIVND (reference sequence). The CDR3 consists of 14 residues. Trimming took 7 bases from V and 1 from J, leaving 11 bases between them. CDR3 sequence reads: CASTATTSNQPQHF. The CDR3 region has the DNA TGTGCCAGTACGGCCACGACGAGCAATCAGCCCCAGCATTTT.

This clonotype was observed a handful of times. V and J are TRBV19 and TRBJ1-4; D is undetermined. The germline V gene has CDR1 LNHDA and CDR2 SQIVND (reference sequence). Trimming removed 3 bases at V and 8 bases at J, with 10 bases between. CDR3 length: 13 residues. The CDR3 nucleotides are TGTGCCAGTAGTATTGGCAAAACCGAAAAACTGTTTTTT. Amino acid sequence: CASSIGKTEKLFF.

This clonotype was observed once. This chain uses TRBV7-2 with TRBJ2-7, with D possibly matching TRBD1 (5 bases). V dropped 4 bases and J dropped 0 bases, with 16 bases sitting between them. The CDR3 consists of 16 residues. Germline V CDR1 and CDR2: SGHTA, FQGNSA. The DNA for the CDR3 is TGTGCCAGCAGCTCGAGGACAAGACTTAGCTCCTACGAGCAGTACTTC. It yields the protein CASSSRTRLSSYEQYF.

This clonotype has more than one count but fewer than ten. V usage is TRBV3-1 and J usage is TRBJ1-5; the D gene is possibly TRBD1 (5 bases). Looked up from germline, CDR1 is LGHDT and CDR2 is YNNKEL (reference sequence). The V end was cut by 2 bases, the J end by 7 bases, with 12 bases between. CDR3 length: 14 residues. For the CDR3, the DNA is TGTGCCAGCAGCCAACAGGGCCTTGGACAGCCCCAGCATTTT. The encoded protein is CASSQQGLGQPQHF. Full variable domain (missing parts from reference TRBV3-1 and TRBJ1-5): DTAVSQTPKYLVTQMGNDKSIKCEQNLGHDTMYWYKQDSKKFLKIMFSYNNKELIINETVPNRFSPKSPDKAHLNLHINSLELGDSAVYFCASSQQGLGQPQHFGDGTRLSIL.

This clonotype was seen a few times. The chain has TRBV5-1 and TRBJ2-1; D perhaps matches TRBD2 (5 bases). The germline V gene has CDR1 SGHRS and CDR2 YFSETQ. The V gene lost 4 bases and the J gene lost 7 bases, with 12 bases spanning the gap. This CDR3 is 13 amino acids long. The CDR3 reads CASSPLTGNEQFF. The CDR3 region has the DNA TGCGCCAGCAGCCCGCTAACGGGAAATGAGCAGTTCTTC.

This clonotype turned up a few times. The chain couples TRBV2 to TRBJ2-2; unclear D gene. CDR1 and CDR2 (germline): SNHLY, FYNNEI. Deletions cut 3 bases from V and 4 bases from J, with 6 bases between. The CDR3 extends over 13 amino acids. The CDR3 bases are TGTGCCAGCAGTGAGATCCTCACCGGGGAGCTGTTTTTT. It is translated as CASSEILTGELFF.

This clonotype was seen many times. The chain carries TRBV6-1 and TRBJ1-1, with D unclear. Trimming took 2 bases from V and 3 from J, leaving 10 bases between them. Looked up from germline, CDR1 is MNHNS and CDR2 is SASEGT. This CDR3 has 14 amino acids. The CDR3 reads CASSELGWDTEAFF. The CDR3 nucleotides read TGTGCCAGCAGTGAATTGGGGTGGGACACTGAAGCTTTCTTT.

The chain joins TRBV5-1 to TRBJ2-1, with 9 bases identical to TRBD2. CDR3 size: 13 residues. Germline V gene lookup returns CDR1 SGHRS and CDR2 YFSETQ. J gave up 8 bases and V 5 bases, and 5 bases lay outside the gene matches. CDR3 DNA sequence: TGCGCCAGCAGGGGGACTAGCTCATATGAGCAGTTCTTC. It specifies CASRGTSSYEQFF.

This clonotype was detected ten times or more. The chain's CDR3 is CASSPPGQGIGGELFF. CDR3 bases: TGTGCCAGCAGTCCCCCAGGACAGGGGATAGGCGGGGAGCTGTTTTTT. The chain combines TRBV28 with TRBJ2-2; TRBD1 matches 9 bases. After removal of 5 bases from V and 7 bases from J, the junction contained 11 bases not matched to a gene. The germline V gene has CDR1 MDHEN and CDR2 SYDVKM. The CDR3 runs to 16 residues. Using reference TRBV28 and TRBJ2-2 for the parts outside the CDR3, the full variable domain is DVKVTQSSRYLVKRTGEKVFLECVQDMDHENMFWYRQDPGLGLRLIYFSYDVKMKEKGDIPEGYSVSREKKERFSLILESASTNQTSMYLCASSPPGQGIGGELFFGEGSRLTVL.

This clonotype was counted only a few times. The CDR3, as DNA: TGTGCCAGCAGTTACTCGACAGGGGACGGCTACGAGCAGTACTTC. Translating gives CASSYSTGDGYEQYF. The chain links TRBV6-2 or TRBV6-3 to TRBJ2-7; 8 bases are shared with TRBD1. J was trimmed by 3 bases and V by 0 bases; bases with no gene match: 4. The CDR3 consists of 15 residues. CDR1 and CDR2 (germline): MNHEY, SVGEGT.

This clonotype was counted a few times. One end of the junction fails to match germline, which may point to a read error. The rearrangement links TRBV12-3 or TRBV12-4 to TRBJ2-2; a possible D gene is TRBD1 (7 bases). This CDR3 comprises 14 residues. The CDR3 protein is CASSSTGPGGGTVF. In DNA, the CDR3 is TGTGCCAGCAGTTCGACAGGGCCCGGAGGGGGGACTGTTTTT.

There are a few counts of this clonotype. This sequence joins TRBV13 and TRBJ2-7, with D perhaps matching TRBD1 or TRBD2 (7 bases each). V lost 2 bases and J lost 0, with 11 bases in between. Looked up from germline, CDR1 is PRHDT and CDR2 is FYEKMQ (reference sequence). This CDR3 has 15 residues. Here the CDR3 reads CASSLFRGGSYEQYF. The CDR3 nucleotides are TGTGCCAGCAGCTTATTCAGGGGGGGCTCCTACGAGCAGTACTTC.

This clonotype was observed a few times. This sequence joins TRBV18 and TRBJ2-3; no definite D call. CDR3 length: 13 amino acids. Germline loops: CDR1 KGHSH, CDR2 LQKENI. The ends were cut back, 2 bases at V and 8 bases at J, with 11 bases in the middle. The CDR3 DNA follows: TGTGCCAGCTCACCAGAAAGTGGGTCTACGCAGTATTTT. Amino acids: CASSPESGSTQYF.

This chain connects TRBV11-2 to TRBJ2-4; D is uncertain. The V gene's germline CDR1 is SGHAT and CDR2 FQNNGV. The CDR3 is made up of 16 amino acids. Trimming took off 1 base at V and 2 bases at J, with 12 bases between the two ends. Written as DNA, the CDR3 is TGTGCCAGCAGCTTAGTGTTGTCGGGTTCCAAAAACATTCAGTACTTC. Encoded protein: CASSLVLSGSKNIQYF. The full variable domain, its missing parts supplied by reference TRBV11-2 and TRBJ2-4, is EAGVAQSPRYKIIEKRQSVAFWCNPISGHATLYWYQQILGQGPKLLIQFQNNGVVDDSQLPKDRFSAERLKGVDSTLKIQPAKLEDSAVYLCASSLVLSGSKNIQYFGAGTRLSVL.

The rearrangement links TRBV5-1 to TRBJ2-6, with 8 bases aligning to TRBD2. Per germline, CDR1 SGHRS and CDR2 YFSETQ. V shed 3 bases and J 1 base; nucleotides not matched to a gene: 3. The CDR3 consists of 16 residues. CDR3 coding DNA: TGCGCCAGCAGCTCCCGCGGGGGGTCTGGGGCCAACGTCCTGACTTTC. This sequence encodes CASSSRGGSGANVLTF.

This clonotype showed up just a few times. V is TRBV6-2 or TRBV6-3 and J is TRBJ2-1; D might be TRBD2 (5 bases). Trimming stripped 5 bases from V and 3 bases from J, with 11 bases between. The CDR3 runs to 14 residues. CDR1 and CDR2 (germline): MNHEY, SVGEGT. The CDR3 DNA is TGTGCCAGCAGTCTCCACACTAGCTACAATGAGCAGTTCTTC. Protein sequence: CASSLHTSYNEQFF.